The clone carrying this T cell receptor beta chain appeared a single time. A Seattle source enrolled patients during active infection and followed them longitudinally. Original methodology: Amplification from reference gene primers served as the basis for estimated nucleated cell counts. TCRdb's table, derived via immunoSEQ multiplex PCR, lists solely in-frame clones and lacks some. The DNA gave D and trimming, while V, J and clone size come from that table. The sample yields 60,000 to 75,000 clones, approximately 90% seen once. The source of the sample is a study of blood T cell repertoires in COVID-19. Overall study context: The cDNA or gDNA used as material had been derived from T cells, B-cell-depleted T cells, or PBMCs.

V lost 4 bases and J 4 bases, leaving 5 bases between the germline ends. Per germline, CDR1 MGHDK and CDR2 SYGVNS. This CDR3 spans 11 amino acids. This clonotype was sampled from a woman aged 50 to 60 with COVID-19, enrolled during active disease. The rearrangement joins TRBV25-1 to TRBJ2-7; D unclear. Source material: peripheral blood. The CDR3 loop reads CASSGGYEQYF. DNA of the CDR3: TGTGCCAGCAGTGGCGGTTACGAGCAGTACTTC.